These T cell receptor beta chains were read from a single sample in a study of blood T cell repertoires in COVID-19. Method: immunoSEQ multiplex PCR; TCRdb's copy keeps in-frame clones and lacks some. The data show some 150,000 clones, 84% seen once. Sequenced material: peripheral blood. The receptors here all came from a man in his forties or fifties who had recovered from COVID-19. CDR3s include the opening cysteine and the closing phenylalanine or tryptophan. A D gene is named only where the DNA matches it firmly. Part of the rows lack a size; the others show once, few, many or a class for expanded clones.

clone size | J gene | V gene | D gene | CDR3 protein | CDR3 DNA
NA | TRBJ2-7 | TRBV18 | TRBD2 | CASSPLSRGRGGTPEQYF | TGTGCCAGCTCACCACTATCTCGGGGGCGCGGGGGGACCCCGGAGCAGTACTTC
NA | TRBJ2-3 | TRBV11-3 | NA | CASSFGSGGTQYF | TGTGCCAGCAGCTTCGGGTCGGGTGGGACGCAGTATTTT
NA | TRBJ2-7 | TRBV28 | NA | CASSQTYEQYF | TGTGCCAGCAGTCAAACCTACGAGCAGTACTTC
NA | TRBJ2-7 | TRBV30 | TRBD2 | CAWSLSGGTYEQYF | TGTGCCTGGAGCCTTAGCGGGGGGACCTACGAGCAGTACTTC
NA | TRBJ2-5 | TRBV7-8 | TRBD2 | CASSSLGVAGLETQYF | TGTGCCAGCAGCTCCCTTGGAGTAGCGGGGTTAGAGACCCAGTACTTC
NA | TRBJ2-2 | TRBV7-8 | TRBD1 | CASSPRDRGNTGELFF | TGTGCCAGCAGCCCCCGGGACAGGGGGAACACCGGGGAGCTGTTTTTT
NA | TRBJ1-3 | TRBV4-1 | NA | CASSHRSVTRGNTIYF | TGCGCCAGCAGCCACAGGTCCGTCACAAGGGGAAACACCATATATTTT
NA | TRBJ2-7 | TRBV10-3 | NA | CAIAAPYEQYF | TGTGCCATCGCGGCCCCATACGAGCAGTACTTC
NA | TRBJ2-1 | TRBV30 | TRBD2 | CAWSWASGYNEQFF | TGTGCCTGGAGTTGGGCTAGCGGATACAATGAGCAGTTCTTC
NA | TRBJ2-3 | TRBV19 | TRBD2 | CASSIGLAGGPATDTQYF | TGTGCCAGTAGTATAGGCCTAGCGGGAGGGCCGGCCACAGATACGCAGTATTTT
NA | TRBJ2-1 | TRBV19 | TRBD2 | CASGTSLFNEQFF | TGTGCCAGTGGGACTAGCCTATTCAATGAGCAGTTCTTC
NA | TRBJ2-6 | TRBV6-5 | TRBD1 | CASSRDRAGANVLTF | TGTGCCAGCAGTCGGGACAGGGCTGGGGCCAACGTCCTGACTTTC
few | TRBJ2-7 | TRBV5-4 | TRBD1 | CASNPGQGAEQYF | TGTGCCAGCAACCCGGGACAGGGTGCCGAGCAGTACTTC
NA | TRBJ2-2 | TRBV11-3 | TRBD1 | CASSLDWGQGGSGELFF | TGTGCCAGCAGCTTAGATTGGGGACAGGGTGGCTCCGGGGAGCTGTTTTTT
NA | TRBJ1-2 | TRBV9 | TRBD1 | CASSERDRGFYGYTF | TGTGCCAGCAGCGAGAGGGACAGGGGGTTTTATGGCTACACCTTC
NA | TRBJ2-1 | TRBV11-3 | NA | CASSLGDSVSEQFF | TGTGCCAGCAGCTTAGGGGACTCAGTCAGTGAGCAGTTCTTC
NA | TRBJ1-3 | TRBV11-3 | NA | CASATSGDTGNTIYF | TGTGCCAGCGCCACTTCAGGGGACACTGGAAACACCATATATTTT
NA | TRBJ2-3 | TRBV25-1 | NA | CASSGATQYF | TGTGCCAGCAGTGGGGCTACGCAGTATTTT
once | TRBJ2-3 | TRBV24-1 | TRBD2 | CATSVEKAGADTQYF | TGTGCCACCAGTGTGGAAAAAGCGGGAGCGGATACGCAGTATTTT
NA | TRBJ2-7 | TRBV9 | NA | CASSVGGHSSYEQYF | TGTGCCAGCAGCGTAGGGGGACATTCCTCCTACGAGCAGTACTTC
NA | TRBJ1-2 | TRBV10-3 | TRBD1 | CAISEPALTGQGSFRGYTF | TGTGCCATCAGTGAGCCGGCTCTGACGGGACAGGGGAGTTTTCGTGGCTACACCTTC
NA | TRBJ2-5 | TRBV11-3 | NA | CASSFGQTPDWTQYF | TGTGCCAGCAGCTTTGGGCAGACACCCGATTGGACCCAGTACTTC
NA | TRBJ1-2 | TRBV3-1/TRBV3-2 | NA | CASSHFRQVHYGYTF | TGTGCCAGCAGCCACTTCCGACAAGTGCACTATGGCTACACCTTC
NA | TRBJ1-1 | TRBV19 | NA | CASRDEGGAEAFF | TGTGCCAGTAGGGATGAGGGGGGGGCTGAAGCTTTCTTT
NA | TRBJ2-1 | TRBV11-2 | TRBD1 | CASSPGQGANEQFF | TGTGCCAGCAGCCCGGGACAGGGGGCGAATGAGCAGTTCTTC
NA | TRBJ2-7 | TRBV7-9 | TRBD2 | CASSPLRSETSGGSYEQYF | TGTGCCAGCAGCCCCTTAAGGTCGGAGACTAGCGGGGGCTCCTACGAGCAGTACTTC
NA | TRBJ2-4 | TRBV4-2 | TRBD2 | CASSQEKGLAGGAKNIQYF | TGTGCCAGCAGCCAAGAAAAGGGACTAGCGGGAGGGGCCAAAAACATTCAGTACTTC
NA | TRBJ1-2 | TRBV6-2/TRBV6-3 | TRBD1 | CASSPGTGKDGYTF | TGTGCCAGCAGTCCCGGGACAGGGAAGGATGGCTACACCTTC
NA | TRBJ2-7 | TRBV7-7 | TRBD2 | CASSPDGGYEQYF | TGTGCTAGCAGTCCCGACGGGGGGTACGAGCAGTACTTC
NA | TRBJ2-1 | TRBV6-2/TRBV6-3 | TRBD1 | CASSKDPGTGANEQFF | TGTGCCAGCAGCAAGGACCCCGGGACAGGGGCCAATGAGCAGTTCTTC
NA | TRBJ1-2 | TRBV28 | NA | CASSLGAFGGYTF | TGTGCCAGCAGTTTAGGGGCCTTCGGGGGCTACACCTTC
NA | TRBJ2-5 | TRBV14 | TRBD1 | CASSRDRVTETQYF | TGTGCCAGCAGTCGGGACAGGGTGACAGAGACCCAGTACTTC
NA | TRBJ2-7 | TRBV3-1/TRBV3-2 | TRBD1 | CASSQGTTGRGYEQYF | TGTGCCAGCAGCCAAGGTACGACAGGGAGAGGTTACGAGCAGTACTTC
once | TRBJ1-6 | TRBV3-1/TRBV3-2 | TRBD1 | CATRDRVNNSPLHF | TGTGCCACCCGGGACAGGGTCAATAATTCACCCCTCCACTTT
NA | TRBJ1-4 | TRBV28 | NA | CASNSQGHNNEKLFF | TGTGCCAGCAATTCACAGGGTCACAATAATGAAAAACTGTTTTTT
NA | TRBJ1-5 | TRBV3-1/TRBV3-2 | NA | CASSQDRGTNQPQHF | TGTGCCAGCAGCCAAGATCGGGGAACTAATCAGCCCCAGCATTTT
few | TRBJ1-4 | TRBV30 | TRBD1 | CAWSRTGYEKLFF | TGTGCCTGGAGCAGGACAGGGTACGAAAAACTGTTTTTT
NA | TRBJ2-7 | TRBV14 | TRBD2 | CASSRSSGGFPYEQYF | TGTGCCAGCAGCCGATCCTCCGGGGGGTTTCCCTACGAGCAGTACTTC
NA | TRBJ2-1 | TRBV7-7 | TRBD1 | CASSAGQGRYNEQFF | TGTGCTAGCAGCGCGGGACAGGGACGCTACAATGAGCAGTTCTTC
NA | TRBJ2-5 | TRBV4-3 | TRBD1 | CASSQTTGGQETQYF | TGCGCCAGCAGCCAGACGACAGGGGGCCAAGAGACCCAGTACTTC
NA | TRBJ2-3 | TRBV4-3 | TRBD1 | CASSPDGTATSTDTQYF | TGCGCCAGCAGCCCTGATGGGACAGCTACTAGCACAGATACGCAGTATTTT
few | TRBJ2-7 | TRBV6-2/TRBV6-3 | TRBD1 | CASSDRGNYEQYF | TGTGCCAGCAGTGACAGGGGGAACTACGAGCAGTACTTC
NA | TRBJ2-6 | TRBV19 | NA | CASSNSLSGANVLTF | TGTGCCAGTAGTAACAGCCTCTCTGGGGCCAACGTCCTGACTTTC
few | TRBJ2-1 | TRBV19 | TRBD1 | CASSAPGTAYNEQFF | TGTGCCAGTAGTGCCCCTGGGACAGCTTACAATGAGCAGTTCTTC
NA | TRBJ2-3 | TRBV7-2 | TRBD2 | CASSLVLAGSSTDTQYF | TGTGCCAGCAGCTTAGTCCTAGCGGGGTCTAGCACAGATACGCAGTATTTT
NA | TRBJ2-1 | TRBV15 | TRBD2 | CATSRTAGGPYNEQFF | TGTGCCACCAGCCGAACTGCGGGGGGGCCATACAATGAGCAGTTCTTC
NA | TRBJ1-1 | TRBV12-3/TRBV12-4 | TRBD1 | CASREGQGPKAFF | TGTGCCAGCAGGGAAGGACAGGGGCCTAAAGCTTTCTTT
NA | TRBJ2-5 | TRBV28 | NA | CASSQRIYQETQYF | TGTGCCAGCAGTCAGCGGATATATCAAGAGACCCAGTACTTC
NA | TRBJ2-3 | TRBV12-3/TRBV12-4 | NA | CASSSHRVSQYF | TGTGCCAGCAGTTCACACCGGGTCTCGCAGTATTTT
NA | TRBJ2-1 | TRBV12-3/TRBV12-4 | NA | CASSFLFFGEQFF | TGTGCCAGCAGTTTCCTTTTTTTCGGTGAGCAGTTCTTC
NA | TRBJ2-3 | TRBV7-2 | NA | CASSLGLPTDTQYF | TGTGCCAGCAGCCTGGGACTTCCCACAGATACGCAGTATTTT
NA | TRBJ2-7 | TRBV6-5 | NA | CASSKTGTGVYEQYF | TGTGCCAGCAGCAAAACCGGGACTGGCGTATACGAGCAGTACTTC
NA | TRBJ2-2 | TRBV6-1 | TRBD1 | CASSGRTGAGGELFF | TGTGCCAGCAGTGGGCGGACAGGGGCGGGCGGGGAGCTGTTTTTT
NA | TRBJ1-4 | TRBV11-2 | NA | CASSLLQGNEKLFF | TGTGCCAGCAGCTTACTACAGGGTAATGAAAAACTGTTTTTT
few | TRBJ2-7 | TRBV28 | NA | CASSLNSYEQYF | TGTGCCAGCAGTTTAAACAGCTACGAGCAGTACTTC